This TCR beta chain was retrieved from a study of PD-L1 blockade in urothelial cancer. Study in general: Patients took up atezolizumab in 2014 at 1,200 mg intravenously every 3 weeks.

The time point was: pretreatment peripheral blood. Germline assignment: CDR1 SGHVS and CDR2 FNYEAQ. This CDR3 region has 13 residues. V was trimmed by 5 bases and J by 4 bases, leaving 11 bases between them. The method was immunoSEQ multiplex PCR; TCRdb's version includes in-frame clones alone and lacks a portion of them. Of approximately 70,000 clones in the sample, 84% are singletons; the top ten hold 9% to 9.5%. The material was PBMCs, obtained around atezolizumab (anti-PD-L1) treatment. The chain joins TRBV7-6 to TRBJ1-1; a weak D match, TRBD1 (5 bases). The receptor was derived from a woman in her 70s with urothelial cancer. The CDR3 reads CASSVSGGTEAFF. The DNA of the CDR3 is TGTGCCAGCAGCGTGAGCGGGGGCACTGAAGCTTTCTTT. The whole variable domain, filled in from reference TRBV7-6 and TRBJ1-1, reads GAGVSQSPRYKVTKRGQDVALRCDPISGHVSLYWYRQALGQGPEFLTYFNYEAQQDKSGLPNDRFSAERPEGSISTLTIQRTEQRDSAMYRCASSVSGGTEAFFGQGTRLTVV.